This entry describes one TCR beta chain. This clone was observed a few times. It lacks a known antigen. No base qualities exist here, and no much larger clone lies one base off it. This specimen comes from a study of blood T cell repertoires in COVID-19 (dated by TCRdb to 2018 to 2021). Background for the entire study: Samples from collaborators originated in the United States, Italy and Spain and spanned both the acute and convalescent phases of COVID-19. The prospective study material was composed of cDNA or gDNA derived from T cells, B-cell-depleted T cells, or PBMCs. A freely available public database, intended as a resource for researchers studying the immune response to SARS-CoV-2, is where the repertoires were released. Samples were obtained from the ongoing ImmuneRACE study (first 160 participants) and from about 1,300 subjects provided by 6 global collaborators. The dataset comprised deeply sampled blood TCRbeta repertoires from subjects exposed to, actively infected with, or recovered from COVID-19. Where available, HLA class I and class II types were obtained from metadata supplied by the sample provider rather than from assay-based typing. The sample metadata nearly always contained a de-identified subject ID, COVID-19 status, age in years and sex. General findings and caveats noted by the study authors: How much clinical and demographic metadata was included differed by source and by participant, and the metadata was provided uncurated.

Another Seattle source contributed samples from volunteer blood donors who had recovered from COVID-19. Collaborating institutions collected whole blood in K2EDTA tubes following their own protocols. For TCRbeta analysis, collaborators shipped samples as frozen whole blood, isolated PBMCs, or DNA extracted from either of those sample types. The immunoSEQ Assay, a bias-controlled multiplex PCR, was used to amplify TCRbeta CDR3 regions from genomic DNA. As for the original processing: The number of nucleated cells in each sample was estimated by amplification of reference gene primers within the assay. To quantify the absolute abundance of each unique TCRbeta CDR3 rearrangement, sequence reads were collapsed and filtered. Productive Simpson clonality was computed per sample as the square root of Simpson's diversity index over productive rearrangements. What TCRdb holds here is the immuneACCESS table cut down to in-frame rearrangements. Part of the clones is not present; checked against another copy, under half of the missing clones reflect an unresolved V gene, and the others are unexplained. V and J calls and clone size come straight from that table; D and trimming were deduced from the DNA. Within this sample are under 250,000 clones, with roughly 89% of them counted one time only. About 6.5% of the sample rests with the top ten.

The germline V gene (reference sequence) specifies LNHNV as CDR1 and YYDKDF as CDR2. The CDR3 runs 14 amino acids, cysteine and phenylalanine included. Just the 42-base CDR3 DNA is kept, in frame starting at base 1. V is pared back by 0 bases and J by 4 bases, with 7 bases lying between the germline termini. Sequencing was performed on peripheral blood. This clonotype was obtained from a man in his fifties or sixties who had recovered from COVID-19. The rearranged chain carries TRBV15 and TRBJ1-5; the D gene cannot be resolved reliably. The base sequence is TGTGCCACCAGCAGAGATCAAATGAATCAGCCCCAGCATTTT. It translates to CATSRDQMNQPQHF.